The 32 T cell receptor beta chains in this list originate from one sample, sequenced in a study of blood T cell repertoires in COVID-19. Measured with immunoSEQ multiplex PCR; TCRdb has only the in-frame clones, and not every one. The sample comprises approximately 280,000 clones, 90% of which are singletons, and 1.7% rests with the top ten. Material for sequencing was PBMCs or T cells enriched from blood (not recorded which). These TCRs come from a woman aged 18-29 years with acute COVID-19.

The chain recombines TRBV12-3 or TRBV12-4 with TRBJ1-4; TRBD1 matches 8 bases. The CDR3 has 13 amino acids. The V gene end was trimmed by 7 bases and the J gene end by 7 bases; junction bases not matched to a gene: 5. The CDR3 region is CASTQGGAEKLFF. Written as DNA, the CDR3 is TGTGCCAGCACACAGGGGGGAGCTGAAAAACTGTTTTTT.

This sequence joins TRBV3-1 (or the pseudogene TRBV3-2) and TRBJ1-1; 9 bases fit TRBD1. CDR1 is LGHDT and CDR2 is YNNKEL in the germline V gene (reference sequence). This CDR3 has 13 residues. V was pared by 4 bases and J by 8 bases, with 5 bases of the junction left unmatched. The CDR3 region is CASSPFGTGEAFF. The DNA of the CDR3 is TGTGCCAGCAGCCCTTTTGGGACAGGGGAAGCTTTCTTT.

The rearrangement links TRBV19 to TRBJ1-6; D is ambiguous. The CDR3 is 16 amino acids. The V gene's germline CDR1 is LNHDA and CDR2 SQIVND (reference sequence). Deletions cut 6 bases from V and 5 bases from J, with 17 bases between. The DNA for the CDR3 is TGTGCCAGTAGAGACAAGGAGGCCCTGGATAATTCACCCCTCCACTTT. It specifies CASRDKEALDNSPLHF.

The chain uses TRBV14 and TRBJ1-3; 8 bases are shared with TRBD1. The V gene end was trimmed by 4 bases and the J gene end by 0 bases; junction bases not matched to a gene: 8. Germline V gene lookup returns CDR1 SGHDN and CDR2 FVKESK. This CDR3 spans 17 amino acids. CDR3 bases: TGTGCCAGCAGCCTAAGACAGGGGCTGAGCTCTGGAAACACCATATATTTT. This encodes CASSLRQGLSSGNTIYF.

V is TRBV6-5 and J is TRBJ1-2; the D gene is possibly TRBD1 (6 bases). This CDR3 has 13 residues. Per the germline V gene, CDR1 is MNHEY and CDR2 is SVGAGI. Trimming took off 6 bases at V and 3 bases at J, with 11 bases between the two ends. CDR3 region: CASRVRTDYGYTF. Written as DNA, the CDR3 is TGTGCCAGCAGGGTTCGGACAGACTATGGCTACACCTTC.

J is TRBJ1-1 and V is TRBV18; D is unresolved. Germline V gene data show CDR1 as KGHSH and CDR2 as LQKENI. The CDR3 runs 17 residues. The V end was cut by 1 base, the J end by 1 base, with 16 bases between. CDR3 coding DNA: TGTGCCAGCTCACCACAACTAGGGTGGGAAGCGAACACTGAAGCTTTCTTT. This codes for CASSPQLGWEANTEAFF.

The rearrangement uses TRBV19 and TRBJ2-7, with 9 bases fitting TRBD1. This CDR3 has 15 amino acids. V trimming: 3 bases; J trimming: 5 bases; junction bases outside the gene matches: 8. Germline values: CDR1 LNHDA, CDR2 SQIVND (reference sequence). CDR3 bases: TGTGCCAGTAGTATCAGGACAGGGGTCCTGAACGAGCAGTACTTC. The encoded protein is CASSIRTGVLNEQYF.

The chain couples TRBV20-1 to TRBJ2-5; D might be TRBD1 (5 bases). The CDR3 is made up of 11 amino acids. With 5 bases removed from V and 7 bases from J, the gap between germline ends came to 11 bases. The germline V gene has CDR1 DFQATT and CDR2 SNEGSKA (reference sequence). This chain's CDR3 is CSALFRVTQYF. The CDR3 DNA is TGCAGTGCTCTCTTCAGGGTGACCCAGTACTTC.

Here the CDR3 DNA reads TGTGCCAGCAGCTTAGGGGGCATCTCCGAGCAGTACTTC. Protein: CASSLGGISEQYF. The chain uses TRBV7-9 and TRBJ2-7, with D possibly TRBD1 on 5 matching bases. V lost 1 base and J 6 bases, leaving 10 bases between the germline ends. Germline-derived CDR1 and CDR2 are SEHNR and FQNEAQ (reference sequence). CDR3 size: 13 residues.

The J gene is TRBJ1-6, the V gene TRBV6-5; weak D call: TRBD1 (5 bases). Trimming cost V 2 bases and J 1 base, with 6 bases left between them. Germline CDR1 reads MNHEY; CDR2 reads SVGAGI. The CDR3 is made up of 15 amino acids. The CDR3 DNA follows: TGTGCCAGCAGTTACAGGGGTTCCTATAATTCACCCCTCCACTTT. Encoded protein: CASSYRGSYNSPLHF.

The chain recombines TRBV3-1 (or the pseudogene TRBV3-2) with TRBJ2-3; D gene uncertain. This CDR3 is built from 14 residues. Germline V gene data show CDR1 as LGHDT and CDR2 as YNNKEL (reference sequence). With 2 bases removed from V and 6 bases from J, the gap between germline ends came to 12 bases. CDR3 coding DNA: TGTGCCAGCAGCCAAAACGCCCCCGGGGATACGCAGTATTTT. As protein: CASSQNAPGDTQYF.

The J gene is TRBJ1-1, the V gene TRBV19; tentative D call: TRBD1 (6 bases). Germline V gives CDR1 LNHDA, CDR2 SQIVND (reference sequence). This CDR3 is 15 amino acids long. Deletions cut 4 bases from V and 1 base from J, with 13 bases between. CDR3 residues: CASSKATGRNTEAFF. The CDR3 coding sequence is TGTGCCAGTAGTAAGGCGACAGGCCGGAACACTGAAGCTTTCTTT. The full variable domain, rest sourced from reference TRBV19 and TRBJ1-1, is DGGITQSPKYLFRKEGQNVTLSCEQNLNHDAMYWYRQDPGQGLRLIYYSQIVNDFQKGDIAEGYSVSREKKESFPLTVTSAQKNPTAFYLCASSKATGRNTEAFFGQGTRLTVV.

The chain couples TRBV29-1 to TRBJ2-7; the match to TRBD1 covers 9 bases. The CDR3 is made up of 15 amino acids. The germline V gene encodes CDR1 SQVTM and CDR2 ANQGSEA. With 0 bases clipped from V and 3 bases from J, the junction kept 6 bases outside the gene matches. The CDR3 DNA follows: TGCAGCGTTGAAGACCGGACAGGGGTGGGCTACGAGCAGTACTTC. This codes for CSVEDRTGVGYEQYF.

The chain combines TRBV19 with TRBJ1-4, with D hard to call. Germline V gene lookup returns CDR1 LNHDA and CDR2 SQIVND (reference sequence). V lost 6 bases to trimming and J lost 3 bases, with 14 bases between them. The CDR3 runs to 15 residues. CDR3 sequence reads: CASSREGAANEKLFF. For the CDR3, the DNA is TGTGCCAGTAGCCGAGAGGGTGCGGCTAATGAAAAACTGTTTTTT.

The chain recombines TRBV28 with TRBJ1-4, with D perhaps TRBD1 (5 bases). V dropped 2 bases and J dropped 7 bases, with 11 bases sitting between them. CDR1 is MDHEN, CDR2 SYDVKM, per germline. The length of the CDR3 is 14 residues. The CDR3 DNA reads as TGTGCCAGCAGTTTACAAGGTCAGGGTGAAAAACTGTTTTTT. It encodes CASSLQGQGEKLFF.

This chain connects TRBV5-6 to TRBJ2-1, with 12 bases aligning to TRBD2. V shed 0 bases and J 9 bases; nucleotides not matched to a gene: 13. CDR1 SGHDT and CDR2 YYEEEE come from the germline V gene. The CDR3 sequence is 18 residues long. CDR3 loop: CASSLDPGLAGRGGEQFF. The CDR3 DNA follows: TGTGCCAGCAGCTTGGACCCTGGACTAGCGGGACGTGGGGGTGAGCAGTTCTTC.

This clone has only a few counts. The chain carries TRBV9 and TRBJ2-7; D might be TRBD2 (5 bases). V shed 4 bases and J shed 6 bases, with 17 bases lying between them. Germline CDR1 SGDLS, CDR2 YYNGEE. CDR3 size: 14 residues. CDR3 DNA sequence: TGTGCCAGCAGCACCGCCGGCGGGCCCCGCGAGCAGTACTTC. Protein: CASSTAGGPREQYF.

The chain employs TRBV27 and TRBJ2-7; D may be TRBD2 (6 bases). The V gene lost 3 bases and the J gene lost 2 bases, with 20 bases spanning the gap. The CDR3 contains 17 residues. The V gene's germline CDR1 is MNHEY and CDR2 SMNVEV (reference sequence). The chain's CDR3 is CASSFRAGLPPPYEQYF. The CDR3 DNA reads TGTGCCAGCAGTTTCCGCGCGGGACTTCCACCTCCCTACGAGCAGTACTTC.

J is TRBJ1-5 and V is TRBV6-1; possible D gene TRBD1, 6 bases. The V gene's germline CDR1 is MNHNS and CDR2 SASEGT. The CDR3 totals 17 residues. V lost 4 bases to trimming and J lost 0 bases, with 16 bases between them. CDR3 in DNA: TGTGCCAGCAGTGTTCCCACAGGGCTCCCTAGCAATCAGCCCCAGCATTTT. This gives the protein CASSVPTGLPSNQPQHF.

The chain links TRBV19 to TRBJ2-1, with a tentative D call TRBD1 (6 bases). The germline V and J ends were trimmed by 7 bases and 10 bases, with 14 bases remaining between them. From germline, CDR1 is LNHDA and CDR2 SQIVND (reference sequence). The CDR3 contains 12 residues. CDR3 nucleotide sequence: TGTGCCAGTAAATCCCGGGACATAGAGCAGTTCTTC. Its translation is CASKSRDIEQFF.

The rearrangement links TRBV4-1 to TRBJ2-7, with TRBD1 identical over 11 bases. CDR1 is MGHRA, CDR2 YSYEKL, per germline. V lost 4 bases to trimming and J lost 4 bases; unmatched junction nucleotides: 12. This CDR3 has 17 amino acids. The CDR3 DNA is TGCGCCAGCAGCCCGAACCACGGCCGGGACAGGGGGTACGAGCAGTACTTC. It encodes CASSPNHGRDRGYEQYF.

Concerning this clone: The sample carries other DNA sequences with the same CDR3. The rearrangement links TRBV9 to TRBJ2-3, with TRBD2 as a possible D gene (5 bases). Trimming took 3 bases from V and 0 from J, leaving 8 bases between them. Germline loops: CDR1 SGDLS, CDR2 YYNGEE. This CDR3 is 14 amino acids long. Here the CDR3 DNA reads TGTGCCAGCAGCGCCTCGGGAAGCACAGATACGCAGTATTTT. Translated: CASSASGSTDTQYF.

This sequence joins TRBV19 and TRBJ2-3; weak D call: TRBD2 (6 bases). V was trimmed by 4 bases and J by 0 bases, leaving 8 bases between them. This CDR3 is 14 amino acids long. Germline lookup yields CDR1 LNHDA and CDR2 SQIVND (reference sequence). CDR3 sequence: CASSTGTSTDTQYF. The CDR3 DNA reads TGTGCCAGTAGTACCGGGACTAGCACAGATACGCAGTATTTT.

The CDR3 protein is CASSQRTGISQPQHF. The DNA of the CDR3 is TGCGCCAGCAGCCAGCGGACAGGGATATCACAGCCCCAGCATTTT. This chain connects TRBV4-1 to TRBJ1-5, with 8 bases lining up with TRBD1. The CDR3 covers 15 residues. Germline V gene sequence: CDR1 MGHRA, CDR2 YSYEKL. V shed 3 bases and J 7 bases; nucleotides not matched to a gene: 8.

This clone was detected once. The chain links TRBV7-6 to TRBJ2-7; possibly TRBD2 for D (6 bases). With 6 bases removed from V and 0 bases from J, the gap between germline ends came to 9 bases. The germline V gene encodes CDR1 SGHVS and CDR2 FNYEAQ. The CDR3 spans 13 residues. CDR3 sequence (DNA): TGTGCCAGCAGTCGACTAGACTCCTACGAGCAGTACTTC. As protein: CASSRLDSYEQYF.

The gene calls are TRBV10-2 and TRBJ2-7, with a tentative D call TRBD1 (5 bases). The germline V gene encodes CDR1 WSHSY and CDR2 SAAADI. The CDR3 consists of 14 residues. Trimming removed 6 bases at V and 0 bases at J, with 12 bases between. The CDR3 nucleotides read TGCGCCAGCAGACTCTCTCAGGGCTCCTACGAGCAGTACTTC. It codes for CASRLSQGSYEQYF.

This sequence joins TRBV28 and TRBJ1-2, with a weak D call TRBD1 (5 bases). Trimming removed 6 bases from V and 1 base from J, with 12 bases in between. CDR1 MDHEN and CDR2 SYDVKM come from the germline V gene. The CDR3 runs 14 residues. The CDR3, as DNA: TGTGCCAGCAGCAACTTAGGGGATAACTATGGCTACACCTTC. Its protein is CASSNLGDNYGYTF.

The genes are TRBV28 and TRBJ1-5; tentative D call: TRBD1 (5 bases). Germline CDR1 reads MDHEN; CDR2 reads SYDVKM. With 7 bases removed from V and 0 bases from J, the gap between germline ends came to 13 bases. The CDR3 runs 15 residues. CDR3 in DNA: TGTGCCAGCAAGATCGGGGGTAATAGCAATCAGCCCCAGCATTTT. Amino acids: CASKIGGNSNQPQHF.

The rearrangement uses TRBV9 and TRBJ1-1; D is ambiguous. CDR1 and CDR2 (germline): SGDLS, YYNGEE. CDR3 length: 13 amino acids. With 3 bases removed from V and 1 base from J, the gap between germline ends came to 7 bases. DNA for the CDR3: TGTGCCAGCAGCGCGTCCTCGAACACTGAAGCTTTCTTT. Amino acid sequence: CASSASSNTEAFF.

This rearrangement joins TRBV30 to TRBJ2-7; 9 bases are shared with TRBD1. The CDR3 is 15 amino acids. The V gene's germline CDR1 is GTSNPN and CDR2 SVGIG (reference sequence). With 2 bases clipped from V and 2 bases from J, the junction kept 7 bases outside the gene matches. The CDR3 region is CAWSSRDRAPYEQYF. The DNA for the CDR3 is TGTGCCTGGAGTTCCCGGGACAGGGCCCCCTACGAGCAGTACTTC.

This chain uses TRBV5-1 with TRBJ2-1; 10 bases match TRBD1. CDR3 length equals 14 residues. Germline V gene lookup returns CDR1 SGHRS and CDR2 YFSETQ. V dropped 4 bases and J dropped 8; count of bases not matched to a gene: 6. This CDR3 reads CASSSGQGGDEQFF. CDR3 sequence (DNA): TGCGCCAGCAGCAGCGGACAGGGGGGCGATGAGCAGTTCTTC.

The chain uses TRBV2 and TRBJ2-5; 7 bases line up with TRBD2. The CDR3 sequence is 14 residues long. V lost 9 bases, J lost 7 bases, and 14 bases stayed unmatched. In germline, CDR1 is SNHLY, CDR2 FYNNEI. CDR3 residues: CASSGTSVPGTQYF. The CDR3 nucleotides read TGTGCCAGTTCGGGAACTAGCGTCCCGGGGACCCAGTACTTC. The full variable domain, completed using reference TRBV2 and TRBJ2-5, is EPEVTQTPSHQVTQMGQEVILRCVPISNHLYFYWYRQILGQKVEFLVSFYNNEISEKSEIFDDQFSVERPDGSNFTLKIRSTKLEDSAMYFCASSGTSVPGTQYFGPGTRLLVL.